The T cell receptor (beta chain) described here comes from a study of cytomegalovirus exposure and HLA in healthy donors. Germline CDR1 is MGHDK and CDR2 is SYGVNS. This CDR3 is 16 amino acids long. Unmatched junction bases numbered 4, after V lost 3 bases and J lost 0 bases. A multiplex PCR was run with 60 Vbeta primers and 13 Jbeta primers. Some clones are missing from TCRdb's copy, which holds only in-frame ones; the method was immunoSEQ multiplex PCR. The table lists fewer than 90,000 clones, roughly two thirds of them singletons. This clone occurred a few times. Its specificity is unknown. The study, taken as a whole, reports: Indistinguishable V segments such as TRBV6-2 and TRBV6-3 were excluded. Most likely, a cluster of highly shared sequence variants arose as a sequencing artifact. High specificity and sensitivity for cytomegalovirus status were reported for the classifier. A previous analysis found most TCR beta V segments productive roughly 87% or roughly 30% of the time.

The chain recombines TRBV25-1 with TRBJ2-1, with TRBD2 identical over 8 bases. The sequenced sample was PBMCs. This receptor was identified in a man aged 35 to 55 in good health and CMV-seropositive. As DNA, the CDR3 is TGTGCCAGCAGTGACGGACTAGCCTCCTCCTACAATGAGCAGTTCTTC. Amino acids: CASSDGLASSYNEQFF.